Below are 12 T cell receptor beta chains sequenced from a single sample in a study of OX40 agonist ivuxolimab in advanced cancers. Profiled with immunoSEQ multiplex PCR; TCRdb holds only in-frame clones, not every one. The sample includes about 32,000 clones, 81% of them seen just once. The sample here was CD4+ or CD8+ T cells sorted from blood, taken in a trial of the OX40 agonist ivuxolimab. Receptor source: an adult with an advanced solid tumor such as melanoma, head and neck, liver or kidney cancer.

The CDR3 nucleotides are TGTGCCAGCTGCGGGACGGTTAATGAAAAACTGTTTTTT. Translating it yields CASCGTVNEKLFF. The genes are TRBV6-1 and TRBJ1-4; a possible D gene is TRBD1 (5 bases). The CDR3 loop spans 13 amino acids. V was pared by 8 bases and J by 4 bases, with 11 bases between. Germline V lookup: CDR1 MNHNS, CDR2 SASEGT.

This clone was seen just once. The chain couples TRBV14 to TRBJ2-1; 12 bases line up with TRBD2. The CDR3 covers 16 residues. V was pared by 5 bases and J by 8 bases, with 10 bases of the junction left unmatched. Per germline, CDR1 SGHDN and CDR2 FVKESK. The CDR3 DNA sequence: TGTGCCAGCAGCGTGCTAGCGGGAGGGCCGGGAGATGAGCAGTTCTTC. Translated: CASSVLAGGPGDEQFF.

The CDR3 coding sequence is TGTGCCAGCACGGGGGGACTAGGAATGGGTGAGCAGTTCTTC. It yields the protein CASTGGLGMGEQFF. The rearrangement links TRBV2 to TRBJ2-1; 8 bases are a match to TRBD2. The CDR3 covers 14 residues. Trimming removed 7 bases from V and 9 bases from J; junction bases left unmatched: 11. Germline CDR1 and CDR2: SNHLY and FYNNEI.

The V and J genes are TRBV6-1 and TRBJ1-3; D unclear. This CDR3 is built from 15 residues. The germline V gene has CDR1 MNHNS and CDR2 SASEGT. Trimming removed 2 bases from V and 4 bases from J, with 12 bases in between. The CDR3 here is CASSESIGRGNTIYF. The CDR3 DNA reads TGTGCCAGCAGTGAAAGTATTGGCCGAGGAAACACCATATATTTT.

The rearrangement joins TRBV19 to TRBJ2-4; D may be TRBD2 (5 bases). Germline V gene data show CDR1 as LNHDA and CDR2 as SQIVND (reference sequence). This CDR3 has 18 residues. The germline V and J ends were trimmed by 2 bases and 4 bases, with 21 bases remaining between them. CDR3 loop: CASSITKRGGPKKNIQYF. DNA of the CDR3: TGTGCCAGTAGTATAACGAAACGAGGCGGGCCAAAGAAAAACATTCAGTACTTC.

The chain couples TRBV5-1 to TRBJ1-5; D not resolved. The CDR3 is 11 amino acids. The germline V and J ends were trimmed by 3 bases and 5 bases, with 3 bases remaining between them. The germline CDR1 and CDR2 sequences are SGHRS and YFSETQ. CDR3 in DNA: TGCGCCAGCAGCTACTATCAGCCCCAGCATTTT. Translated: CASSYYQPQHF.

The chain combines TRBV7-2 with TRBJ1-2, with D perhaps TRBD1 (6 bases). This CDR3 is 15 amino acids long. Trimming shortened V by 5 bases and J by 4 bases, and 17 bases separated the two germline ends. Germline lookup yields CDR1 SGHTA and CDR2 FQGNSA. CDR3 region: CASSPQGWASYGYTF. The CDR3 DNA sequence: TGTGCCAGCAGCCCACAGGGTTGGGCCAGCTATGGCTACACCTTC.

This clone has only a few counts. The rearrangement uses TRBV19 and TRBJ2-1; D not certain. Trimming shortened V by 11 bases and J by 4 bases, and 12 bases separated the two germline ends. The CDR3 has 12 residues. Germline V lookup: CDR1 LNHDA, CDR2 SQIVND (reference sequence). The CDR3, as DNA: TGTGCCTCGAAAGGAACTTACAATGAGCAGTTCTTC. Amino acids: CASKGTYNEQFF.

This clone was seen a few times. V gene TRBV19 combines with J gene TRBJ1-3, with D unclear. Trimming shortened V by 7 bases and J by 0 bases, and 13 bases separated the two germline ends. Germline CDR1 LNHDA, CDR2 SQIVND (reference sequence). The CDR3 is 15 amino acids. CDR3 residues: CASNPSWSSGNTIYF. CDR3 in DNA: TGTGCCAGTAACCCTTCGTGGAGCTCTGGAAACACCATATATTTT.

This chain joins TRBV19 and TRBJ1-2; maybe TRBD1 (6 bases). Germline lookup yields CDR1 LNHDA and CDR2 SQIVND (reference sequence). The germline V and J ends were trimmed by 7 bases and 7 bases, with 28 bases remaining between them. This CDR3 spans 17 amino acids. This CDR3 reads CASTPRGTVSGQIGYTF. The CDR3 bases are TGTGCCAGTACCCCGAGGGGGACTGTCTCAGGTCAAATTGGCTACACCTTC.

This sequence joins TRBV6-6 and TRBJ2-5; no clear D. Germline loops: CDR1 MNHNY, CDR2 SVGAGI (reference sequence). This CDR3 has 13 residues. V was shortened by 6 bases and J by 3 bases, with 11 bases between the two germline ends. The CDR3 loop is CASSWEQKETQYF. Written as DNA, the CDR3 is TGTGCCAGCAGCTGGGAACAGAAAGAGACCCAGTACTTC.

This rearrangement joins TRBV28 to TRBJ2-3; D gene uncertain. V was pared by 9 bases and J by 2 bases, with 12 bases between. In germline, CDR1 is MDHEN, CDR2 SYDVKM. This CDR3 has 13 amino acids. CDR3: CASMEHNTDTQYF. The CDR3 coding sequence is TGTGCCAGTATGGAACATAACACAGATACGCAGTATTTT.